In its sample, the clone carrying this T cell receptor beta chain was seen a few times. The source of the sample is a study of OX40 agonist ivuxolimab in advanced cancers. The CDR3 has 16 residues. Trimming stripped 4 bases from V and 5 bases from J, with 18 bases between. Germline CDR1 is MGHRA and CDR2 is YSYEKL. The assay was immunoSEQ multiplex PCR, and TCRdb's table has in-frame clones only and misses some. The table lists 90,000 to 100,000 clones, over 75% of them singletons. The chain employs TRBV4-1 and TRBJ2-1; perhaps TRBD1 as D (5 bases). This receptor was taken from an adult with an advanced solid tumor such as melanoma, head and neck, liver or kidney cancer. This material consisted of CD4+ or CD8+ T cells sorted from blood, taken in a trial of the OX40 agonist ivuxolimab. Here the CDR3 reads CASSPWAGQQDNEQFF. The CDR3 nucleotides read TGCGCCAGCAGCCCCTGGGCAGGGCAACAGGACAATGAGCAGTTCTTC.